The 6 T cell receptor beta chains listed next were all sequenced from one sample in a study of blood T cell repertoires in COVID-19. Some clones are missing from TCRdb's copy, which holds only in-frame ones; the method was immunoSEQ multiplex PCR. The sample includes about 220,000 clones, more than 75% of them seen just once. Sequenced: peripheral blood. The receptors here all came from a woman aged 25-40 years who had recovered from COVID-19.

This chain connects TRBV24-1 to TRBJ2-1; 9 bases agree with TRBD2. After removal of 9 bases from V and 4 bases from J, the junction contained 9 bases not matched to a gene. In germline, CDR1 is KGHDR, CDR2 SFDVKD. This CDR3 has 15 residues. CDR3 sequence (DNA): TGTGCCACCGCGGGGGGGCCGGGGAATTACAATGAGCAGTTCTTC. Encoded protein: CATAGGPGNYNEQFF.

The rearrangement uses TRBV2 and TRBJ1-2; 8 nucleotides line up with TRBD1. Per germline, CDR1 SNHLY and CDR2 FYNNEI. V dropped 4 bases and J dropped 4; count of bases not matched to a gene: 5. The CDR3 runs to 14 residues. The CDR3 DNA reads as TGTGCCAGCAGTGGAACAGGGGGAGGCTATGGCTACACCTTC. Translating gives CASSGTGGGYGYTF.

The J gene is TRBJ2-7, the V gene TRBV28; D possibly corresponds to TRBD2 (5 bases). Per the germline V gene, CDR1 is MDHEN and CDR2 is SYDVKM. The V and J ends lost 3 bases and 7 bases respectively, with 13 bases between them. The CDR3 is 13 residues long. CDR3 DNA: TGTGCCAGCAGTTTGCGATCTCCGGGGGAGCAGTACTTC. Translating it yields CASSLRSPGEQYF.

The rearrangement joins TRBV4-1 to TRBJ1-1; 10 bases are shared with TRBD1. The CDR3 runs 16 residues. Germline-derived CDR1 and CDR2 are MGHRA and YSYEKL. V lost 0 bases, J lost 3 bases, and 4 bases stayed unmatched. The CDR3 region has the DNA TGCGCCAGCAGCCAAGATAGGGGGACAGGGGACACTGAAGCTTTCTTT. It codes for CASSQDRGTGDTEAFF.

The chain is built from TRBV5-4 and TRBJ1-2, with D unresolved. Trimming shortened V by 3 bases and J by 2 bases, and 8 bases separated the two germline ends. Germline CDR1 is SGHNT and CDR2 is YYREEE (reference sequence). The CDR3 length is 13 residues. The chain's CDR3 is CASSSRVNYGYTF. CDR3 nucleotide sequence: TGTGCCAGCAGCTCGAGAGTGAACTATGGCTACACCTTC.

On this clone itself: This same CDR3 is encoded by further DNA sequences in the sample. The chain has TRBV9 and TRBJ2-7, with 10 nucleotides matching TRBD1. The germline V gene encodes CDR1 SGDLS and CDR2 YYNGEE. CDR3 length: 14 residues. V lost 2 bases, J lost 2 bases, and 1 base stayed unmatched. The CDR3 sequence is CASSVGQGAYEQYF. The CDR3 DNA reads as TGTGCCAGCAGCGTCGGACAGGGGGCCTACGAGCAGTACTTC.